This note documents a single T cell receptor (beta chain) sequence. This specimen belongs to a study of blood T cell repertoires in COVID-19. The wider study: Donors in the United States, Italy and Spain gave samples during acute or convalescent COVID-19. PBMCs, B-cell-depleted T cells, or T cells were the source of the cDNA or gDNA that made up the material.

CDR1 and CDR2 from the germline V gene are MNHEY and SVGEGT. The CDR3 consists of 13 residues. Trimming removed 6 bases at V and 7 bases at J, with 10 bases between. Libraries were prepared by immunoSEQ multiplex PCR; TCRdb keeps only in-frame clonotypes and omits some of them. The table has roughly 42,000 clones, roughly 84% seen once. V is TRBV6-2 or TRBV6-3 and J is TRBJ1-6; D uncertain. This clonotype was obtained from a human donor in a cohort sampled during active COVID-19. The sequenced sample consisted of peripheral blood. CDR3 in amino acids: CASSLLLNSPLHF. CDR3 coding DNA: TGTGCCAGCAGCCTCCTACTAAATTCACCCCTCCACTTT.